This T cell receptor beta chain was captured by sequencing in a study of IL-17A CD8 T cells in psoriatic arthritis synovium. About the study as a whole: The goal of the study was to characterize the phenotype, molecular profile and function of synovial IL-17A+CD8+ T cells in the pathogenesis of psoriatic arthritis.

After DNA extraction (Qiagen), TCRbeta V-D-J rearrangements were amplified in a bias-controlled manner and then sequenced at high throughput (immunoSEQ; Adaptive Biotech). In the paper's pipeline: The immunoSEQ Analyzer platform was used for sequence-level analysis of productive sequences. Clonality was calculated as 1 minus Pielou's evenness, with values ranging from 0 (highly polyclonal) to 1 (monoclonal). The Morisita index, ranging from 0 (no similarity) to 1 (complete similarity), was used to quantify repertoire overlap between subsets. TCRdb mirrors the immuneACCESS table, restricted to in-frame sequences. Some clones are absent from its copies; in checked studies, under half trace to an unresolved V gene, and the reason for the others is unknown. V and J calls and clone size are copied from that table; D and trimming were computed from the DNA. This sample comprises 1,500 to 2,000 clones, roughly three quarters of them detected only once. Clones ranked in the top ten supply about 9% of the sample.

Synovial fluid effusions were drawn by aspiration from the actively inflamed joints of psoriatic arthritis patients. Memory CD8+ T cells in synovial fluid were sorted patient by patient into Tc17 (IL-17A+) cells, bulk memory cells and Tc1 (IL-17A-IFNgamma+) cells in order to compare their TCR repertoires. The psoriatic arthritis patients fulfilled the Classification of Psoriatic Arthritis Study Group (CASPAR) criteria. CD45RA-CD27+/- plus CD45RA+CD27- cells were sorted as bulk memory CD8+ T cells. Sorted CD8+ T cell subsets from the synovial fluid of a few patients with psoriatic arthritis were subjected to TCRbeta sequencing. Synovial fluid mononuclear cells were isolated with Lymphoprep and cryopreserved in liquid nitrogen before use. The medium used for cryopreservation was made up of about 46% fetal calf serum and roughly 9% dimethyl sulfoxide. The full study reports these points: Only a few patients were covered by TCR sequencing, and this limited sample size was acknowledged by the authors. Cells were obtained from synovial fluid rather than synovial tissue, because no psoriatic arthritis synovial tissue samples were available. Some individual clones occupied over 4.5% of the repertoire, though most synovial CD8+ subsets remained polyclonal.

Between the V and J ends, shortened by 2 bases and 7 bases respectively, the junction contains 11 bases. Including cysteine and phenylalanine, the CDR3 has 13 amino acids. CDR3 DNA only is kept here, 39 bases in frame from base 1. As encoded in the germline V gene, CDR1 is MNHEY while CDR2 is SVGAGI. Points on this clone: Its cognate antigen has yet to be identified. Base qualities are not provided; no much larger clone lies one nucleotide away.

This clonotype was obtained from a human donor with psoriatic arthritis. This sequence uses TRBV6-5 and TRBJ1-2; a confident D gene designation cannot be given. Material for sequencing was memory CD8+ T cells from synovial fluid. According to the study, the label for this sample's cell subset or site signals: bulk memory CD8+ T cells (CD45RA-CD27+/- and CD45RA+CD27-). The bases are TGTGCCAGCAGTTACGGTGGGGAAACTGGCTACACCTTC. Its amino acids are CASSYGGETGYTF.